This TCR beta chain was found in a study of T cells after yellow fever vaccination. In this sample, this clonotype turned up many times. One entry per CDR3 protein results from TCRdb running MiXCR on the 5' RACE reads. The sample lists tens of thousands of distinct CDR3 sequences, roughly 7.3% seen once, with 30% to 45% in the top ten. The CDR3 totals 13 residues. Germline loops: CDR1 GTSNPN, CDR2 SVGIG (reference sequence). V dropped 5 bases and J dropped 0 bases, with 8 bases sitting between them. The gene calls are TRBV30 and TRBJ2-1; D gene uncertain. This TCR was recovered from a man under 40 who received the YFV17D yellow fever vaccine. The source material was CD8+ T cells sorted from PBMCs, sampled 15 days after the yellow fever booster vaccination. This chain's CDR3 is CAWQLSSYNEQFF. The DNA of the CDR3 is TGTGCCTGGCAGCTAAGCTCCTACAATGAGCAGTTCTTC. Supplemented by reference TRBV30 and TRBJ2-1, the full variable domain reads SQTIHQWPATLVQPVGSPLSLECTVEGTSNPNLYWYRQAAGRGLQLLFYSVGIGQISSEVPQNLSASRPQDRQFILSSKKLLLSDSGFYLCAWQLSSYNEQFFGPGTRLTVL.